A single sample is the source of the 12 T cell receptor beta chains below, sequenced in a study of T-cell reconstitution after alpha-beta-depleted transplantation in children. As it was prepared, the TCRbeta library received unique molecular identifiers. TCRdb reprocessed the PCR reads via MiXCR and lists one record per CDR3 protein. The sample gives about 980,000 distinct CDR3 sequences, less than 30% of which show up once; under 30% is in the top ten. The sample was PBMCs, mostly from graft donor cells, taken 360 days after TCRalphabeta/CD19-depleted stem cell transplant. All receptors come from a boy younger than two who had a stem cell transplant for SCID, so the T cells may come from the graft donor.

This clonotype was seen repeatedly, ten times or more. The rearrangement links TRBV9 to TRBJ2-7, with D possibly TRBD1 on 6 matching bases. The CDR3 extends over 15 amino acids. CDR1 is SGDLS and CDR2 is YYNGEE in the germline V gene. Trimming shortened V by 0 bases and J by 6 bases, and 16 bases separated the two germline ends. The CDR3 coding sequence is TGTGCCAGCAGCGTAGACGACAGGCCTGAGGGCGAGCAGTACTTC. Encoded protein: CASSVDDRPEGEQYF.

The V and J genes are TRBV4-3 and TRBJ2-7, with D possibly TRBD2 on 5 matching bases. The CDR3 spans 18 residues. The V end was cut by 5 bases, the J end by 1 base, with 24 bases between. Germline values: CDR1 LGHNA, CDR2 YSLEER. CDR3 coding DNA: TGCGCCAGCAGCAAGATCGCCAGAGGCCGGGGTGGTTCCTACGAGCAGTACTTC. It specifies CASSKIARGRGGSYEQYF.

The CDR3 bases are TGCAGTGCTAGCCCCGGCCCCCAGGGTGAGACCCAGTACTTC. It encodes CSASPGPQGETQYF. V and J are TRBV20-1 and TRBJ2-5; a weak D match, TRBD1 (5 bases). From germline, CDR1 is DFQATT and CDR2 SNEGSKA (reference sequence). The CDR3 consists of 14 residues. The V and J ends lost 3 bases and 5 bases respectively, with 16 bases between them.

This clonotype was observed a handful of times. This sequence joins TRBV6-1 and TRBJ1-4, with TRBD1 matching over 7 bases. The CDR3 contains 14 residues. Germline CDR1 and CDR2: MNHNS and SASEGT. V shed 6 bases and J 7 bases; nucleotides not matched to a gene: 8. This CDR3 is CASRPQGVGEKLFF. The DNA for the CDR3 is TGTGCCAGCAGGCCCCAGGGGGTCGGTGAAAAACTGTTTTTT.

This clonotype was detected only once. The chain is built from TRBV6-5 and TRBJ1-6; D is perhaps TRBD1 (6 bases). The V gene lost 2 bases and the J gene lost 18 bases, with 20 bases spanning the gap. There are 14 residues in the CDR3. Germline lookup yields CDR1 MNHEY and CDR2 SVGAGI. DNA of the CDR3: TGTGCCAGCAGTTACGGGCAGGGGCCTACCGCGGCCCACTTT. Protein sequence: CASSYGQGPTAAHF.

This clonotype was counted only a few times. The V gene is TRBV5-1, the J gene TRBJ2-7, with D tentatively TRBD2 (6 bases). The CDR3 is 15 amino acids. V lost 0 bases and J lost 6, with 16 bases in between. The germline V gene has CDR1 SGHRS and CDR2 YFSETQ. The CDR3 DNA is TGCGCCAGCAGCTTGGAAGGAGGGACCCGTCCCGAGCAGTACTTC. It specifies CASSLEGGTRPEQYF. The full variable domain, with the rest looked up from reference TRBV5-1 and TRBJ2-7, is KAGVTQTPRYLIKTRGQQVTLSCSPISGHRSVSWYQQTPGQGLQFLFEYFSETQRNKGNFPGRFSGRQFSNSRSEMNVSTLELGDSALYLCASSLEGGTRPEQYFGPGTRLTVT.

The table lists this clonotype with a few counts. This chain connects TRBV4-3 to TRBJ1-1, with D possibly matching TRBD1 (6 bases). CDR1 is LGHNA, CDR2 YSLEER, per germline. V lost 0 bases to trimming and J lost 7 bases, with 12 bases between them. The CDR3 totals 14 residues. For the CDR3, the DNA is TGCGCCAGCAGCCAAGATCGGGGACACTTTGAAGCTTTCTTT. Translated: CASSQDRGHFEAFF.

This sequence joins TRBV20-1 and TRBJ2-2, with TRBD2 matching over 9 bases. The J segment lost 6 bases and the V segment lost 5 bases, leaving 10 bases of the junction unmatched. CDR1 DFQATT and CDR2 SNEGSKA come from the germline V gene (reference sequence). CDR3 length: 15 residues. Written as DNA, the CDR3 is TGCAGTGCTCGCCTCTTTTCTAGCGGGGCCGGGGAGCTGTTTTTT. Protein product: CSARLFSSGAGELFF.

The rearrangement uses TRBV4-3 and TRBJ2-1; D uncertain. V gave up 0 bases and J gave up 0 bases, with 12 bases separating them. CDR1 and CDR2 (germline): LGHNA, YSLEER. The CDR3 contains 17 residues. The CDR3 sequence: CASSQDYALASYNEQFF. The CDR3 DNA reads TGCGCCAGCAGCCAAGATTACGCATTAGCCTCCTACAATGAGCAGTTCTTC.

This clonotype was detected only a few times. The chain has TRBV4-3 and TRBJ1-1; D ambiguous. The CDR3 has 13 amino acids. V lost 0 bases, J lost 3 bases, and 5 bases lay in between. CDR1 LGHNA and CDR2 YSLEER come from the germline V gene. The CDR3 region is CASSQEGYTEAFF. CDR3 nucleotides: TGCGCCAGCAGCCAAGAGGGGTACACTGAAGCTTTCTTT.

CDR3 coding DNA: TGTGCCAGCAGTGTCAGGGAAAGTGAAAAACTGTTTTTT. This encodes CASSVRESEKLFF. The chain combines TRBV6-1 with TRBJ1-4; tentatively, D is TRBD1 (5 bases). This CDR3 contains 13 residues. Trimming took off 4 bases at V and 7 bases at J, with 10 bases between the two ends. Germline CDR1 and CDR2: MNHNS and SASEGT.

This clonotype was seen a few times. The chain links TRBV15 to TRBJ2-5; D not resolved. V gave up 0 bases and J gave up 2 bases, with 10 bases separating them. The germline gives CDR1 LNHNV, CDR2 YYDKDF (reference sequence). The CDR3 runs to 15 residues. CDR3 sequence reads: CATSRDMADQETQYF. The CDR3, as DNA: TGTGCCACCAGCAGAGATATGGCGGATCAAGAGACCCAGTACTTC.